The rows below give T cell receptor beta chains drawn from one sample of a study of blood T cells in healthy people across ages. TCRdb reprocessed the 5' RACE reads via MiXCR and lists one record per CDR3 protein. The table records about 1.4 million distinct CDR3 sequences, roughly 60% of them present only once. Material: blood. These receptors all come from a man between 18 and 35 years old in good health. Both conserved end residues are part of each CDR3. A D gene is named only where the DNA matches it firmly. Some rows have no size entry. The others give once, few or many, or a class for an expanded clone.

abundance,v_gene,j_gene,d_gene,CDR3nt,CDR3aa
-,TRBV12-3/TRBV12-4,TRBJ1-1,-,TGTGCCAGTCTGGGGGCAGGCACAATTAACACTGAAGCTTTCTTT,CASLGAGTINTEAFF
-,TRBV6-6,TRBJ1-4,-,TGTGCCAGCAGTTACATGGGCGAAAAAGAAAAACTGTTTTTT,CASSYMGEKEKLFF
few,TRBV12-3/TRBV12-4,TRBJ2-1,TRBD2,TGTGCCAGCGGCCTAGCGGCAGAGCAGTTCTTC,CASGLAAEQFF
-,TRBV4-1,TRBJ1-5,TRBD1,TGCGCCAGCAGCCAAGACTACAGGGGGCCCCAGCATTTT,CASSQDYRGPQHF
-,TRBV11-2,TRBJ2-1,TRBD1,TGTGCCAGCAGCTTCGAATATCTTGGACAGGGAGGGCAGTTCTTC,CASSFEYLGQGGQFF
-,TRBV28,TRBJ2-7,TRBD1,TGTGCCAGCAGTACCACCGGGACAGCCTACGAGCAGTACTTC,CASSTTGTAYEQYF
-,TRBV12-3/TRBV12-4,TRBJ2-1,-,TGTGCCAGCATCTGGGGGGCTAGCGGCTACAATGAGCAGTTCTTC,CASIWGASGYNEQFF
-,TRBV20-1,TRBJ2-1,-,TGCAGTGCCAGGGACATCGAAGGTAAATCCGTTAATGAGCAGTTCTTC,CSARDIEGKSVNEQFF
-,TRBV5-1,TRBJ2-3,TRBD2,TGCGCCGGCAGCTTGGTAGCGGGAGCAACAAGAGATACGCAGTATTTT,CAGSLVAGATRDTQYF
-,TRBV15,TRBJ2-7,-,TGTGCCACCAGCAGAGATCTGGGGTTTGGCGAGCAGTACTTC,CATSRDLGFGEQYF
-,TRBV15,TRBJ2-3,-,TGTGCCACCAGCATAGGGCGGAAAAGCACAGATACGCAGTATTTT,CATSIGRKSTDTQYF
few,TRBV27,TRBJ2-7,TRBD1,TGTGCCAGCAGTACAGGGGAAGACTACGAGCAGTACTTC,CASSTGEDYEQYF
-,TRBV15,TRBJ2-1,TRBD2,TGTGCCACCAGCAGAGATGCGCAGAATATAGCGGGGAGCTCCTACAATGAGCAGTTCTTC,CATSRDAQNIAGSSYNEQFF
-,TRBV28,TRBJ2-2,-,TGTGCCAGCAGTTTTTCAGGGGTGCCCGGGGAGCTGTTTTTT,CASSFSGVPGELFF
-,TRBV7-2,TRBJ2-7,-,TGTGCCAGCAGCTTAGAGGACATCTACGAGCAGTACTTC,CASSLEDIYEQYF
-,TRBV6-5,TRBJ2-2,TRBD2,TGTGCCAGCTGGGGACTAGCCGGGGGCGGGGAGCTGTTTTTT,CASWGLAGGGELFF
-,TRBV28,TRBJ2-1,TRBD2,TGTGCCAGCAGTTTAACGCGGGGGAGCTCCTACAATGAGCAGTTCTTC,CASSLTRGSSYNEQFF
-,TRBV2,TRBJ2-5,-,TGTGCCAGCTTCCAGTGGGAGACCCAGTACTTC,CASFQWETQYF
-,TRBV6-5,TRBJ2-1,TRBD2,TGTGCCAGCAGTTACTCGGGAACTAGCGGGCCGTACAATGAGCAGTTCTTC,CASSYSGTSGPYNEQFF
-,TRBV20-1,TRBJ2-7,-,TGCAGTGCTAGAGATGCGGGACTTTCCATCGAGCAGTACTTC,CSARDAGLSIEQYF
-,TRBV14,TRBJ2-7,-,TGTGCCAGCAGCCCGGCAGGGCCGATTGGCGAGCAGTACTTC,CASSPAGPIGEQYF
-,TRBV15,TRBJ2-1,-,TGTGCCACCAGCAGAGATTCTTCGGGGACCGACAATGAGCAGTTCTTC,CATSRDSSGTDNEQFF
-,TRBV7-9,TRBJ2-1,-,TGTGCCAGCAGCTCGTGGAACCGACCCAACGAGCAGTTCTTC,CASSSWNRPNEQFF
-,TRBV7-2,TRBJ2-1,-,TGCGCCAGCAGCCATAGTCATAGGGGTTTCAATGAGCAGTTCTTC,CASSHSHRGFNEQFF
-,TRBV20-1,TRBJ2-7,-,TGCAGTGCTAGAGATGGGAGGACCCCCGGGGACGAGCAGTACTTC,CSARDGRTPGDEQYF
few,TRBV9,TRBJ1-2,-,TGTGCCAGCAGCGTAGCTAGTTTCGGTTTCGACACCTTC,CASSVASFGFDTF
-,TRBV25-1,TRBJ1-1,-,TGTGCCAGCAATCCGTATTCGGAGAACACTGAAGCTTTCTTT,CASNPYSENTEAFF
few,TRBV4-1,TRBJ1-1,-,TGCGCCAGCAGCTTACTACTGAACACTGAAGCTTTCTTT,CASSLLLNTEAFF